The 21 T cell receptor beta chains presented below share a single source sample, sequenced in a study of blood T cells in healthy people across ages. Sample-barcoded 5' priming and a J-beta primer mix drove a second PCR of about 6 to 11 cycles. One entry per CDR3 protein results from TCRdb running MiXCR on the 5' RACE reads. The sample has some 800,000 distinct CDR3 sequences, around a quarter seen once. This sample was also put to use in a study of T cells of mothers and their children.

Material for sequencing was blood. These receptors originate from a boy younger than 18 in good health.

This clonotype was seen a few times. J is TRBJ1-5 and V is TRBV2; no clear D gene. V shed 4 bases and J shed 0 bases, with 10 bases lying between them. Germline loops: CDR1 SNHLY, CDR2 FYNNEI. The CDR3 runs to 15 residues. CDR3 loop: CASSVVPYSNQPQHF. For the CDR3, the DNA is TGTGCCAGCAGTGTAGTCCCATATAGCAATCAGCCCCAGCATTTT. The full variable domain, in which reference TRBV2 and TRBJ1-5 provide the parts outside the CDR3, is EPEVTQTPSHQVTQMGQEVILRCVPISNHLYFYWYRQILGQKVEFLVSFYNNEISEKSEIFDDQFSVERPDGSNFTLKIRSTKLEDSAMYFCASSVVPYSNQPQHFGDGTRLSIL.

The DNA of the CDR3 is TGTGCCAGTAGTATCCGGGGACTAGCGGGGAACAATGAGCAGTTCTTC. This codes for CASSIRGLAGNNEQFF. J is TRBJ2-1 and V is TRBV19, with 13 bases aligning to TRBD2. V gave up 3 bases and J gave up 5 bases; unmatched junction bases: 4. This CDR3 has 16 residues. Germline V CDR1 and CDR2: LNHDA, SQIVND (reference sequence).

In the case of this clonotype: One end of the junction is discordant with germline, which a read error may explain. The chain couples TRBV20-1 to TRBJ2-3, with a weak D call TRBD2 (6 bases). Germline-derived CDR1 and CDR2 are DFQATT and SNEGSKA (reference sequence). The CDR3 contains 15 residues. This CDR3 is CSARARGGPGDTQYF. CDR3 sequence (DNA): TGCAGTGCTAGAGCGCGAGGTGGGCCGGGAGATACGCAATATTTT.

V gene TRBV18 combines with J gene TRBJ1-3; possible D gene TRBD1, 5 bases. The CDR3 is 16 residues long. Trimming took off 1 base at V and 0 bases at J, with 10 bases between the two ends. Germline assignment: CDR1 KGHSH and CDR2 LQKENI. CDR3 sequence: CASSPRSGLSGNTIYF. In DNA form, the CDR3 reads TGTGCCAGCTCACCACGGTCGGGGCTCTCTGGAAACACCATATATTTT.

This clonotype was detected only a few times. The rearrangement links TRBV27 to TRBJ2-1, with D tentatively TRBD2 (5 bases). Trimming removed 5 bases from V and 5 bases from J, with 16 bases in between. Looked up from germline, CDR1 is MNHEY and CDR2 is SMNVEV (reference sequence). CDR3 size: 15 residues. For the CDR3, the DNA is TGTGCCAGCAGTCCCCTCCCCCCCGGGAACAATGAGCAGTTCTTC. The encoded protein is CASSPLPPGNNEQFF.

This clonotype turned up a few times. The CDR3 DNA reads TGTGCCAGCAGCGTTCCTAGCGGGAGCTCCTACAATGAGCAGTTCTTC. This translates into CASSVPSGSSYNEQFF. This chain connects TRBV9 to TRBJ2-1; 10 bases line up with TRBD2. The V gene end was trimmed by 2 bases and the J gene end by 0 bases; junction bases not matched to a gene: 2. The CDR3 length is 16 residues. Germline assignment: CDR1 SGDLS and CDR2 YYNGEE.

This clonotype appeared a few times. The V call is TRBV9, the J call TRBJ2-5; 13 bases fit TRBD2. This CDR3 is built from 17 residues. V shed 4 bases and J 5 bases; nucleotides not matched to a gene: 11. CDR1 is SGDLS, CDR2 YYNGEE, per germline. CDR3 DNA: TGTGCCAGCAGCTTACCCGGGACTAGCGGGGAGCTGGAGACCCAGTACTTC. It yields the protein CASSLPGTSGELETQYF.

Only a few counts were recorded for this clonotype. The J gene is TRBJ2-3, the V gene TRBV18, with no clear D. V shed 3 bases and J shed 0 bases, with 13 bases lying between them. Germline V CDR1 and CDR2: KGHSH, LQKENI. CDR3 size: 16 residues. The CDR3: CASSPHPLPSTDTQYF. The DNA of the CDR3 is TGTGCCAGCTCACCTCATCCTCTGCCCAGCACAGATACGCAGTATTTT.

This clonotype was counted between two and nine times. The J gene is TRBJ2-7, the V gene TRBV25-1; tentatively, D is TRBD2 (6 bases). V lost 4 bases and J lost 3, with 10 bases in between. CDR1 MGHDK and CDR2 SYGVNS come from the germline V gene. The CDR3 covers 13 residues. Here the CDR3 reads CASSGGVGYEQYF. CDR3 nucleotide sequence: TGTGCCAGCAGTGGGGGGGTTGGCTACGAGCAGTACTTC.

This chain links TRBV20-1 with TRBJ2-7; D is undetermined. The CDR3 runs 13 residues. Germline CDR1 reads DFQATT; CDR2 reads SNEGSKA (reference sequence). The ends were cut back, 3 bases at V and 7 bases at J, with 16 bases in the middle. The CDR3 here is CSASSVMVREQYF. The CDR3 nucleotides are TGCAGTGCTAGCTCAGTGATGGTAAGGGAGCAGTACTTC.

This clonotype was recorded at least ten times. This sequence joins TRBV20-1 and TRBJ2-1, with a weak D call TRBD2 (5 bases). The CDR3 runs to 13 residues. The germline V gene has CDR1 DFQATT and CDR2 SNEGSKA (reference sequence). The V gene lost 0 bases and the J gene lost 10 bases, with 13 bases spanning the gap. The CDR3 loop reads CSARDSVSGEQFF. In nucleotides, the CDR3 is TGCAGTGCTAGAGATTCGGTCTCGGGAGAGCAGTTCTTC.

The J gene is TRBJ2-1, the V gene TRBV7-2; weak D call: TRBD2 (7 bases). Germline CDR1 SGHTA, CDR2 FQGNSA. V shed 7 bases and J shed 7 bases, with 14 bases lying between them. The CDR3 loop spans 13 amino acids. The CDR3 bases are TGTGCCAGCAAGGGGGGGGCTGAAAATGAGCAGTTCTTC. It is translated as CASKGGAENEQFF.

This rearrangement joins TRBV28 to TRBJ2-1; the D call may be TRBD1 or TRBD2 (5 bases each). V dropped 6 bases and J dropped 7 bases, with 13 bases sitting between them. The CDR3 runs to 13 residues. Germline V gene lookup returns CDR1 MDHEN and CDR2 SYDVKM. The CDR3 loop reads CASSRRGENEQFF. CDR3 coding DNA: TGTGCCAGCAGCCGAAGAGGGGAAAATGAGCAGTTCTTC.

This clonotype occurred a few times. V gene TRBV15 combines with J gene TRBJ2-2; D ambiguous. This CDR3 spans 13 amino acids. The germline V and J ends were trimmed by 2 bases and 8 bases, with 9 bases remaining between them. Germline CDR1 LNHNV, CDR2 YYDKDF (reference sequence). This chain's CDR3 is CATSRPLSGELFF. CDR3 nucleotide sequence: TGTGCCACCAGCAGACCTTTATCTGGGGAGCTGTTTTTT.

In its sample, this clonotype was seen many times. This chain joins TRBV6-4 and TRBJ2-3; 12 nucleotides match TRBD2. The CDR3 length is 14 residues. Trimming cost V 4 bases and J 4 bases; bases outside gene matches: 0. Germline assignment: CDR1 MRHNA and CDR2 SNTAGT. The CDR3 reads CASSASGGADTQYF. Written as DNA, the CDR3 is TGTGCCAGCAGTGCTAGCGGGGGGGCAGATACGCAGTATTTT.

The rearrangement uses TRBV6-6 and TRBJ2-1; unclear D gene. V was clipped by 0 bases and J by 8 bases, with 11 bases between them. The CDR3 runs 14 residues. Germline V CDR1 and CDR2: MNHNY, SVGAGI (reference sequence). The CDR3 here is CASSYSTYRDEQFF. CDR3 bases: TGTGCCAGCAGTTACTCGACCTATCGGGATGAGCAGTTCTTC.

This clonotype turned up a few times. The chain has TRBV30 and TRBJ2-7; 8 nucleotides match TRBD1. V lost 5 bases and J lost 5; bases outside the gene matches: 11. Germline V gives CDR1 GTSNPN, CDR2 SVGIG (reference sequence). This CDR3 comprises 14 residues. In nucleotides, the CDR3 is TGTGCCTGGGTAGGACAGGGAGTCGACGACGAGCAGTACTTC. Translation: CAWVGQGVDDEQYF. Variable domain in full (rest from reference TRBV30 and TRBJ2-7): SQTIHQWPATLVQPVGSPLSLECTVEGTSNPNLYWYRQAAGRGLQLLFYSVGIGQISSEVPQNLSASRPQDRQFILSSKKLLLSDSGFYLCAWVGQGVDDEQYFGPGTRLTVT.

This clonotype turned up a few times. Because it lacks the conserved phenylalanine or tryptophan at the end, this CDR3 is likely a read error. The rearrangement joins TRBV27 to TRBJ2-7; D possibly uses TRBD1 or TRBD2 (5 bases each). CDR3 length equals 14 residues. Germline-derived CDR1 and CDR2 are MNHEY and SMNVEV (reference sequence). Trimming pared 5 bases from V and 3 bases from J, leaving 14 bases between. In nucleotides, the CDR3 is TGTGCCAGCAGTGCCGGGACGGAGGTCTACGAGCAGTACCTC. Amino acids: CASSAGTEVYEQYL.

V usage is TRBV20-1 and J usage is TRBJ1-2; D is undetermined. Trimming took 6 bases from V and 4 from J, leaving 18 bases between them. Germline CDR1 and CDR2: DFQATT and SNEGSKA (reference sequence). The CDR3 totals 14 residues. The CDR3 protein is CSALATSSSYGYTF. CDR3 nucleotide sequence: TGCAGTGCCCTTGCTACATCCTCTAGCTATGGCTACACCTTC.

There are a few counts of this clonotype. At one boundary the junction diverges from the germline segment, which might be a read error. The V call is TRBV7-8, the J call TRBJ2-5, with D possibly called TRBD1 or TRBD2 (5 bases each). This CDR3 region has 13 residues. CDR1 is SGHVS and CDR2 is FQNEAQ in the germline V gene. CDR3 sequence (DNA): TGTGCCAGCAGCTTAGTGGGCCGGGGCAGGATGAACTTC. Residues: CASSLVGRGRMNF.

As regards this clonotype: Its ends do not fully match the called genes, so a read error is possible. J is TRBJ2-7 and V is TRBV6-6; 9 nucleotides line up with TRBD1. CDR3 length: 15 amino acids. The germline gives CDR1 MNHNY, CDR2 SVGAGI (reference sequence). CDR3 sequence reads: CASSLDRGVTYEQYF. The CDR3 nucleotides read TGTGCCAGCAGCTTGGACAGGGGAGTTACCTATGAGCAGTACTTC.